The source of this T cell receptor beta chain is a study of blood T cell repertoires in COVID-19. Enrolled during active infection, Seattle patients were then followed longitudinally. As handled by the study authors: For nucleated cells, counts were estimated from reference gene primer amplification. Here immunoSEQ multiplex PCR was the method, and the copy in TCRdb shows in-frame clones only, minus some. That table furnishes V, J and clone size, whereas the DNA furnished D and trimming. The sample carries roughly 11,000 clones, over 55% recorded once. The clonotype was recovered from a man between 60 and 75 years old with COVID-19, enrolled during active disease. The sequencing sample was made of peripheral blood.

The CDR3 nucleotides are TGTGCCAGTATCTCCCCGAACAGGGTATCTTACCAGCCCCAGCATTTT. Amino acids: CASISPNRVSYQPQHF. This chain uses TRBV19 with TRBJ1-5; D might be TRBD1 (6 bases). The CDR3 loop spans 16 amino acids. CDR1 LNHDA and CDR2 SQIVND come from the germline V gene (reference sequence). Trimming stripped 7 bases from V and 7 bases from J, with 23 bases between.